This T cell receptor (beta chain) was retrieved from a study of blood T cell repertoires in COVID-19. Study at large: Italy, Spain and the United States were the sources of the convalescent and acute COVID-19 samples. PBMCs, B-cell-depleted T cells, or T cells were the source of the cDNA or gDNA that made up the material.

Losses at the gene ends were 2 bases for V and 4 bases for J; bases not matched to a gene: 4. Germline assignment: CDR1 MGHRA and CDR2 YSYEKL. The CDR3 extends over 14 amino acids. Original analysis: The authors estimated nucleated cell counts from reference gene primer amplification. TCRdb's table, derived via immunoSEQ multiplex PCR, lists solely in-frame clones and lacks some. Clone size and V and J calls were adopted from that table, with D and trimming inferred from the DNA. The sample has around 110,000 clones; approximately 82% are singletons. The gene calls are TRBV4-1 and TRBJ1-1; 7 positions agree with TRBD1. This receptor was obtained from a man aged 25 to 45 with acute or convalescent COVID-19. What was sequenced was peripheral blood. Here the CDR3 DNA reads TGCGCCAGCAGCCAAACGCAGGGGGTCACTGAAGCTTTCTTT. Its translation is CASSQTQGVTEAFF.